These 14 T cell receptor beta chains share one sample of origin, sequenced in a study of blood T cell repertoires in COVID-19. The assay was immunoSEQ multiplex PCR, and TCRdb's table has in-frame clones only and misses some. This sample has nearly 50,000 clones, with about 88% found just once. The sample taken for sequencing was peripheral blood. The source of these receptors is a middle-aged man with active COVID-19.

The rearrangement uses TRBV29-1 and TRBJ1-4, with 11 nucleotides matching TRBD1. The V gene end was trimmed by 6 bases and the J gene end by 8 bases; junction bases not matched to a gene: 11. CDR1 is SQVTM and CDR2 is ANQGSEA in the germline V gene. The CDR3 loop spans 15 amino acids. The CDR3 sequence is CSVVAGTGGNEKLFF. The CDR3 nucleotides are TGCAGCGTGGTCGCCGGGACAGGGGGGAACGAAAAACTGTTTTTT.

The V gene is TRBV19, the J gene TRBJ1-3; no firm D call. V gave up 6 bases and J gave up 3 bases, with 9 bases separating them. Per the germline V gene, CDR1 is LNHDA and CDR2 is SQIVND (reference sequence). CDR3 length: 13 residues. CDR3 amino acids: CASSIRDGNTIYF. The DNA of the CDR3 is TGTGCCAGTAGCATCCGGGATGGAAACACCATATATTTT.

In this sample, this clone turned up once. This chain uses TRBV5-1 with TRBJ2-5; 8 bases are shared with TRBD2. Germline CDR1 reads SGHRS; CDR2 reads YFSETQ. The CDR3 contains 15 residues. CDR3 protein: CPPRRGGALQETQYF. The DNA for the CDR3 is TGCCCCCCCCGCCGGGGGGGGGCGCTCCAAGAGACCCAGTACTTC.

The CDR3 DNA sequence: TGTGCCACCAGTGTGGGGGACAGTGGTCAACTGTTTTTT. Amino acids: CATSVGDSGQLFF. The chain has TRBV24-1 and TRBJ1-4; 7 bases line up with TRBD1. Unmatched junction bases numbered 8, after V lost 5 bases and J lost 12 bases. Per germline, CDR1 KGHDR and CDR2 SFDVKD. This CDR3 is 13 amino acids long.

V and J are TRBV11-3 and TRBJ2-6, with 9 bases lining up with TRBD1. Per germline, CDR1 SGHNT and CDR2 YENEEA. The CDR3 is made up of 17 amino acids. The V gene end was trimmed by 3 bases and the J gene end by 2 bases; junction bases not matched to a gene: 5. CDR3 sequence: CASSLGQGFPGANVLTF. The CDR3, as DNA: TGTGCCAGCAGCTTGGGACAGGGCTTTCCTGGGGCCAACGTCCTGACTTTC.

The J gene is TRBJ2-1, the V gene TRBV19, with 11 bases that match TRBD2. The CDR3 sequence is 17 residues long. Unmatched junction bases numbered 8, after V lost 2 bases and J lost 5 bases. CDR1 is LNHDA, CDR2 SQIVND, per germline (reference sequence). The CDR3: CASSIPETSGVNNEQFF. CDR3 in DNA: TGTGCCAGTAGTATACCAGAGACTAGCGGGGTGAACAATGAGCAGTTCTTC.

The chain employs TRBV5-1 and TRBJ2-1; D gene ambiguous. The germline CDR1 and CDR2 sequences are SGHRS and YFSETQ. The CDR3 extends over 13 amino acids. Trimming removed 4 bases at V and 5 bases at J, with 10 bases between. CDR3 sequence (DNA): TGCGCCAGCAGCGCCCTAGGAAACAATGAGCAGTTCTTC. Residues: CASSALGNNEQFF. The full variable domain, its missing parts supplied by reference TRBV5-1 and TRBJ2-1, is KAGVTQTPRYLIKTRGQQVTLSCSPISGHRSVSWYQQTPGQGLQFLFEYFSETQRNKGNFPGRFSGRQFSNSRSEMNVSTLELGDSALYLCASSALGNNEQFFGPGTRLTVL.

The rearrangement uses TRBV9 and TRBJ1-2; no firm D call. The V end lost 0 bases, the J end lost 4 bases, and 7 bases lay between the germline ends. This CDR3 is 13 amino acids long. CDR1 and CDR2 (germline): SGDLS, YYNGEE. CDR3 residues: CASSVGGAYGYTF. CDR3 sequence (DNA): TGTGCCAGCAGCGTAGGGGGAGCCTATGGCTACACCTTC.

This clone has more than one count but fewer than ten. CDR3 loop: CATHGEVRSPSYEQYF. CDR3 in DNA: TGTGCCACCCATGGGGAGGTCCGCTCTCCCTCCTACGAGCAGTACTTC. The chain recombines TRBV2 with TRBJ2-7, with TRBD2 as a possible D gene (6 bases). The ends were cut back, 10 bases at V and 0 bases at J, with 22 bases in the middle. This CDR3 region has 16 residues. Germline CDR1 and CDR2: SNHLY and FYNNEI.

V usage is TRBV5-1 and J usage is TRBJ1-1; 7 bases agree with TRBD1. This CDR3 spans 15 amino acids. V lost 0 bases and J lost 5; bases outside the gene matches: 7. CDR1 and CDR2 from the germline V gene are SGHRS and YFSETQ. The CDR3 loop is CASSLGNRGETEAFF. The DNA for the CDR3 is TGCGCCAGCAGCTTGGGGAACAGGGGTGAGACTGAAGCTTTCTTT.

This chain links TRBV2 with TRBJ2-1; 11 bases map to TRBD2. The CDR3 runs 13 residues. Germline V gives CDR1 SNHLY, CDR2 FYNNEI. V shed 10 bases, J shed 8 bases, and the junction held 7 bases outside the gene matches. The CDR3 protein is CATIAGGVDEQFF. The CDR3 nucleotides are TGTGCCACCATAGCGGGAGGGGTCGATGAGCAGTTCTTC.

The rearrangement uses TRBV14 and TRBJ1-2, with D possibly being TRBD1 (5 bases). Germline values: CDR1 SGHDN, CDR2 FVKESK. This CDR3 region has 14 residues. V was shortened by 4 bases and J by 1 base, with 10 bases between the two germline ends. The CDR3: CASSPDSFNYGYTF. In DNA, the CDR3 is TGTGCCAGCAGCCCCGACAGTTTTAACTATGGCTACACCTTC. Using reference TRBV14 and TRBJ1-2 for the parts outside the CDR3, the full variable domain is EAGVTQFPSHSVIEKGQTVTLRCDPISGHDNLYWYRRVMGKEIKFLLHFVKESKQDESGMPNNRFLAERTGGTYSTLKVQPAELEDSGVYFCASSPDSFNYGYTFGSGTRLTVV.

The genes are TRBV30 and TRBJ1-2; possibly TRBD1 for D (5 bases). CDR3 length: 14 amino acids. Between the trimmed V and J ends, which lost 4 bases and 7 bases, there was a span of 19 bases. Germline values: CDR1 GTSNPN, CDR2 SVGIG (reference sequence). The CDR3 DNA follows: TGTGCCTGGAACGTGGGCAGGGCCCTGCCTGGCTACACCTTC. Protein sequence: CAWNVGRALPGYTF.

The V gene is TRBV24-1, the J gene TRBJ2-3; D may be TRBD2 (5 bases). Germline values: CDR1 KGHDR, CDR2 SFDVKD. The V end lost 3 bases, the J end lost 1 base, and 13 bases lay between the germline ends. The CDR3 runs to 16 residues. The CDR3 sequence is CATSDQPLARTDTQYF. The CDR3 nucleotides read TGTGCCACCAGTGATCAACCCCTAGCACGCACAGATACGCAGTATTTT.